This TCR beta chain was identified in a study of T-cell reconstitution after alpha-beta-depleted transplantation in children. This clonotype was observed at least ten times. Germline CDR1 reads SGHNT; CDR2 reads YENEEA. Trimming took 5 bases from V and 5 from J, leaving 18 bases between them. The CDR3 has 15 residues. Preparation of the TCRbeta library involved a method that used unique molecular identifiers. MiXCR, applied by TCRdb to the PCR reads, yields one record per CDR3 protein. The repertoire holds 150,000 to 200,000 distinct CDR3 sequences, with approximately 7% as singletons. Sequences were derived from PBMCs from the stem cell graft donor, sampled from the stem cell graft. The genes are TRBV11-3 and TRBJ1-1, with D maybe TRBD1 (5 bases). This sequence was found in a human donor who donated a stem cell graft to a child with Wiskott-Aldrich syndrome. CDR3 protein: CASSPQTEVGTEAFF. The CDR3 coding sequence is TGTGCCAGCAGCCCCCAGACAGAGGTGGGGACTGAAGCTTTCTTT. Combining the CDR3 with reference TRBV11-3 and TRBJ1-1 gives the whole variable domain EAGVVQSPRYKIIEKKQPVAFWCNPISGHNTLYWYLQNLGQGPELLIRYENEEAVDDSQLPKDRFSAERLKGVDSTLKIQPAELGDSAVYLCASSPQTEVGTEAFFGQGTRLTVV.